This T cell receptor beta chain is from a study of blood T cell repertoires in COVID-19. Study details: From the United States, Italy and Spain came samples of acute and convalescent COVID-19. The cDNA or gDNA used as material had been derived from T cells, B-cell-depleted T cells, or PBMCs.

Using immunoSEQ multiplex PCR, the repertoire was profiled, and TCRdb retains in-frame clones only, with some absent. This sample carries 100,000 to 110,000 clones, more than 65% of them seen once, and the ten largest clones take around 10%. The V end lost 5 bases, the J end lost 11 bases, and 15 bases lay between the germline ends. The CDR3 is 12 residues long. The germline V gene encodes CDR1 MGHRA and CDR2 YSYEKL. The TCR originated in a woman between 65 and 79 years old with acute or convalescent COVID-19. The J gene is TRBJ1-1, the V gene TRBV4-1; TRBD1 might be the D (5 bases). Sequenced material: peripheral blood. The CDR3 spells CASSWEGRMAFF. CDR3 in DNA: TGCGCCAGCAGCTGGGAGGGGAGGATGGCTTTCTTT.